Each of the 2 T cell receptor beta chains below was sequenced from the same sample in a study of blood T cell repertoires in COVID-19. Here immunoSEQ multiplex PCR was the method, and the copy in TCRdb shows in-frame clones only, minus some. This sample yields about 240,000 clones, of which 80% to 90% are seen a single time; 6.2% belongs to the top ten. Specimen: peripheral blood. Every receptor here comes from a man between 60 and 75 years old with acute or convalescent COVID-19.

This clone has a single count. This chain uses TRBV2 with TRBJ2-2; D may be TRBD2 (6 bases). The germline V gene has CDR1 SNHLY and CDR2 FYNNEI. CDR3 length: 15 amino acids. Trimming took 7 bases from V and 0 from J, leaving 12 bases between them. DNA of the CDR3: TGTGCCAGCATTGGGAGACTAGCGAACACCGGGGAGCTGTTTTTT. Encoded protein: CASIGRLANTGELFF.

The chain couples TRBV7-3 to TRBJ2-7, with 8 bases lining up with TRBD1. CDR1 is SGHTA and CDR2 is FQGTGA in the germline V gene. V trimming: 4 bases; J trimming: 9 bases; junction bases outside the gene matches: 8. The CDR3 is made up of 13 amino acids. CDR3 bases: TGTGCCAGCAGCTCGACAGGGGTAGAGGGGCAGTACTTC. Amino acid sequence: CASSSTGVEGQYF.